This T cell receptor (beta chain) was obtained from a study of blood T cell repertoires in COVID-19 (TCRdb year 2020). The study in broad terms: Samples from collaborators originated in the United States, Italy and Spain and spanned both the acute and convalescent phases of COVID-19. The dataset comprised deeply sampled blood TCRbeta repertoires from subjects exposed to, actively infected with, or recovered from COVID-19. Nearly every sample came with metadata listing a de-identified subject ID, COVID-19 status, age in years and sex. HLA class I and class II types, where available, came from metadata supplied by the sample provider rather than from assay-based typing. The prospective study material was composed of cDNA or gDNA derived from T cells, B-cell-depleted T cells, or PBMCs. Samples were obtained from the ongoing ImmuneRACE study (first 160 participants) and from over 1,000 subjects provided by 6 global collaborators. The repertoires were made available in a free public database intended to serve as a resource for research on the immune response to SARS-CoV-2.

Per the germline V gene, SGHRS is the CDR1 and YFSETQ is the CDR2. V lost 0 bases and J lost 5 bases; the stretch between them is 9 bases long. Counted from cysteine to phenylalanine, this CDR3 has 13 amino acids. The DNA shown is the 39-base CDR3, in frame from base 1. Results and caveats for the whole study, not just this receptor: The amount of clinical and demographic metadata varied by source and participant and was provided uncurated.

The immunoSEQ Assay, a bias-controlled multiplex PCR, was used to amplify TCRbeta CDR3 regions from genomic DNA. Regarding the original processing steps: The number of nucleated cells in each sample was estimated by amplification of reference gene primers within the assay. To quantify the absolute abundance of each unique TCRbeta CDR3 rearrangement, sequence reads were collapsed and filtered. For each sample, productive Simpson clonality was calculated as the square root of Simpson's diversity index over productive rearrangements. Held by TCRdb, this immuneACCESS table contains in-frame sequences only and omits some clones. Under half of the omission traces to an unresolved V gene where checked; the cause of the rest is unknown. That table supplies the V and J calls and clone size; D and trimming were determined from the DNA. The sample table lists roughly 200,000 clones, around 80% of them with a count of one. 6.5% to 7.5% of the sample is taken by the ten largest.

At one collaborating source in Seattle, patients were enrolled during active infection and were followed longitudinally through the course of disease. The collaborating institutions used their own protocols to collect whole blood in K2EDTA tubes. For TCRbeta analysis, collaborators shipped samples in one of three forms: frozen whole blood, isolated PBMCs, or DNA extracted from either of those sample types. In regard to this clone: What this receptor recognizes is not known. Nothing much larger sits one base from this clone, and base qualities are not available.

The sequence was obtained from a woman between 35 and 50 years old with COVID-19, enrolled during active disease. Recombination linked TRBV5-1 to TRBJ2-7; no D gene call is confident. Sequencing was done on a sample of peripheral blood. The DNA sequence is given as TGCGCCAGCAGCTTGGTACTTACCCACGAGCAGTACTTC. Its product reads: CASSLVLTHEQYF.